The rows below give T cell receptor beta chains drawn from one sample of a study of T cell changes during pregnancy in multiple sclerosis. Generated by immunoSEQ multiplex PCR, the TCRdb table keeps only in-frame clones and is missing some. The sample holds some 85,000 clones, about 96% seen once. This sample comprised peripheral blood, obtained in the second trimester of pregnancy. Every receptor here comes from a female donor with multiple sclerosis, enrolled in a pregnancy study. Each CDR3 is given with its conserved first and last residue. D genes are given only for firm matches. Part of the rows lack a size; the others show once, few, many or a class for expanded clones.

v_call: TRBV7-9
d_call: -
j_call: TRBJ2-5
clone_size: -
cdr3_nt: TGTGCCAGCAGCTTGGCAGGGTCCCAAGAGACCCAGTACTTC
cdr3_aa: CASSLAGSQETQYF

v_call: TRBV20-1
d_call: -
j_call: TRBJ2-5
clone_size: -
cdr3_nt: TGCAGTGCTACAGAAGAGACCCAGTACTTC
cdr3_aa: CSATEETQYF

v_call: TRBV7-8
d_call: TRBD2
j_call: TRBJ2-5
clone_size: -
cdr3_nt: TGTGCCAGCAGCTTCTTCGGGGGTAGCGGGTTACAAGAGACCCAGTACTTC
cdr3_aa: CASSFFGGSGLQETQYF

v_call: TRBV19
d_call: -
j_call: TRBJ1-3
clone_size: -
cdr3_nt: TGTGCCAGTAGTCCCGGAGTCTCTGGAAACACCATATATTTT
cdr3_aa: CASSPGVSGNTIYF

v_call: TRBV27
d_call: TRBD1
j_call: TRBJ2-7
clone_size: -
cdr3_nt: TGTGCCAGCAGAACACCGAGTAGGGGGCGGTACGAGCAGTACTTC
cdr3_aa: CASRTPSRGRYEQYF

v_call: TRBV15
d_call: TRBD1
j_call: TRBJ1-1
clone_size: -
cdr3_nt: TGTGCCACCAGCAGAGATCCGGGAGGGGGCCTAAAAGCTTTCTTT
cdr3_aa: CATSRDPGGGLKAFF

v_call: TRBV21-1
d_call: -
j_call: TRBJ2-3
clone_size: -
cdr3_nt: TGTGCCAGCAGCATCCGGGACAGGGGGCTTCATAGCACAGATACGCAGTATTTT
cdr3_aa: CASSIRDRGLHSTDTQYF

v_call: TRBV21-1
d_call: -
j_call: TRBJ2-7
clone_size: few
cdr3_nt: TGTGCCAGCAGCGATACCTTGTGTGCAGGGGGCCACGAGCAGTACTTC
cdr3_aa: CASSDTLCAGGHEQYF

v_call: TRBV10-3
d_call: -
j_call: TRBJ2-2
clone_size: -
cdr3_nt: TGTGCCATCACCTCTACAGGGTATGCCGGGGAGCTGTTTTTT
cdr3_aa: CAITSTGYAGELFF

v_call: TRBV14
d_call: TRBD1
j_call: TRBJ2-7
clone_size: -
cdr3_nt: TGTGCCAGCAGCCCTATGATCGGGACAGGCCCATCTTTC
cdr3_aa: CASSPMIGTGPSF

v_call: TRBV4-1
d_call: TRBD2
j_call: TRBJ2-7
clone_size: -
cdr3_nt: TGCGCCAGCAGCCAACCCTTTCGACTAGCGGACTACGAGCAGTACTTC
cdr3_aa: CASSQPFRLADYEQYF

v_call: TRBV15
d_call: TRBD1
j_call: TRBJ1-5
clone_size: once
cdr3_nt: TGTGCCACCAGTGGGACAGACAATCAGCCCCAGCATTTT
cdr3_aa: CATSGTDNQPQHF

v_call: TRBV4-2
d_call: TRBD2
j_call: TRBJ2-1
clone_size: -
cdr3_nt: TGTGCCAGCAGCCGCTTCCCCCTAGCGGAGCACAATGAGCAGTTCTTC
cdr3_aa: CASSRFPLAEHNEQFF

v_call: TRBV19
d_call: -
j_call: TRBJ2-3
clone_size: -
cdr3_nt: TGTGCCAGTAGTATGGGAGCTCACACAGATACGCAGTATTTT
cdr3_aa: CASSMGAHTDTQYF

v_call: TRBV19
d_call: TRBD1
j_call: TRBJ2-3
clone_size: -
cdr3_nt: TGTGCCAGTACGACGGGACAGGGTCGTCCCTTCGCAGATACGCAGTATTTT
cdr3_aa: CASTTGQGRPFADTQYF

v_call: TRBV6-1
d_call: -
j_call: TRBJ1-1
clone_size: -
cdr3_nt: TGTGCCAGCAGTGTGGGGCCCATGAACACTGAAGCTTTCTTT
cdr3_aa: CASSVGPMNTEAFF

v_call: TRBV12-5
d_call: -
j_call: TRBJ2-5
clone_size: -
cdr3_nt: TGTGCTAGTGGTTTGGTCGCAGGGCCAGGTGAGACCCAGTACTTC
cdr3_aa: CASGLVAGPGETQYF

v_call: TRBV19
d_call: -
j_call: TRBJ1-1
clone_size: -
cdr3_nt: TGTGCCAGTAGTATAGCGCAGGGGATGAACACTGAAGCTTTCTTT
cdr3_aa: CASSIAQGMNTEAFF

v_call: TRBV29-1
d_call: TRBD1
j_call: TRBJ2-5
clone_size: -
cdr3_nt: TGCAGCGGGCGACAGGGAAGTGGGCAAGAGACCCAGTACTTC
cdr3_aa: CSGRQGSGQETQYF

v_call: TRBV14
d_call: TRBD1
j_call: TRBJ2-1
clone_size: -
cdr3_nt: TGTGCCAGCAGCCAAGACGGGATCGGGACAGGGGTTCTTGAGCAGTTCTTC
cdr3_aa: CASSQDGIGTGVLEQFF

v_call: TRBV9
d_call: TRBD1
j_call: TRBJ2-3
clone_size: -
cdr3_nt: TGTGCCAGCAGCGCCCGGACAGGGAGCCTTTGGGATACGCAGTATTTT
cdr3_aa: CASSARTGSLWDTQYF

v_call: TRBV30
d_call: -
j_call: TRBJ2-1
clone_size: -
cdr3_nt: TGTGCCTGGAGTGTAGTCAGTGAGCAGTTCTTC
cdr3_aa: CAWSVVSEQFF

v_call: TRBV6-1
d_call: -
j_call: TRBJ1-5
clone_size: -
cdr3_nt: TGTGCCAGCCGTTTTAGCAATCAGCCCCAGCATTTT
cdr3_aa: CASRFSNQPQHF

v_call: TRBV2
d_call: TRBD1
j_call: TRBJ1-4
clone_size: -
cdr3_nt: TGTGCCAGCATTCTCGGGACAGGGAAAGAAAAACTGTTTTTT
cdr3_aa: CASILGTGKEKLFF

v_call: TRBV19
d_call: TRBD2
j_call: TRBJ2-1
clone_size: -
cdr3_nt: TGTGCCAGTAGTCCCTGGGGACTAGCGGGAGGGTCCTACAATGAGCAGTTCTTC
cdr3_aa: CASSPWGLAGGSYNEQFF

v_call: TRBV14
d_call: TRBD1
j_call: TRBJ1-2
clone_size: -
cdr3_nt: TGTGCCAGCACCCCAGGGGGTCCCCTAGACGGCTACACCTTC
cdr3_aa: CASTPGGPLDGYTF

v_call: TRBV16
d_call: TRBD1
j_call: TRBJ1-1
clone_size: -
cdr3_nt: TGTGCCAGCAGCCACCTCAGGGGGCTCCCTGGGGGCGAAGCTTTCTTT
cdr3_aa: CASSHLRGLPGGEAFF

v_call: TRBV28
d_call: -
j_call: TRBJ2-7
clone_size: -
cdr3_nt: TGTGCCAGCAGTTCCGGGAACGAGCAGTACTTC
cdr3_aa: CASSSGNEQYF

v_call: TRBV28
d_call: -
j_call: TRBJ1-5
clone_size: once
cdr3_nt: TGTGCCAGTGTCCCACAGGTCGTCAATCAGCCCCAGCATTTT
cdr3_aa: CASVPQVVNQPQHF

v_call: TRBV5-8
d_call: -
j_call: TRBJ2-7
clone_size: once
cdr3_nt: TGTGCCAGCAGCTCAGGGACTTGGATCTACGAGCAGTACTTC
cdr3_aa: CASSSGTWIYEQYF

v_call: TRBV28
d_call: TRBD1
j_call: TRBJ1-2
clone_size: -
cdr3_nt: TGTGCCAGCAGTTCCCCCCACAGGGGACAGGGCTACACCTTC
cdr3_aa: CASSSPHRGQGYTF

v_call: TRBV4-1
d_call: -
j_call: TRBJ2-7
clone_size: -
cdr3_nt: TGCGCCAGCAGCCAGCTCCCGGACAGGCGGGGCTACGAGCAGTACTTC
cdr3_aa: CASSQLPDRRGYEQYF

v_call: TRBV9
d_call: -
j_call: TRBJ1-1
clone_size: once
cdr3_nt: TGTGCCAGCAGCGTAGCGGGGGGAGGCACTGAAGCTTTCTTT
cdr3_aa: CASSVAGGGTEAFF

v_call: TRBV30
d_call: -
j_call: TRBJ2-7
clone_size: -
cdr3_nt: TGTGCCTGGAATCCCAGGGGCCACGAGCAGTACTTC
cdr3_aa: CAWNPRGHEQYF

v_call: TRBV29-1
d_call: TRBD1
j_call: TRBJ1-2
clone_size: -
cdr3_nt: TGCAGCGTTGAAAGTTCACAGGGGCTTAACTATGGCTACACCTTC
cdr3_aa: CSVESSQGLNYGYTF

v_call: TRBV5-1
d_call: -
j_call: TRBJ1-2
clone_size: -
cdr3_nt: TGCGCCAGCAGCCTCCGGGACATCCGCTATGGCTACACCTTC
cdr3_aa: CASSLRDIRYGYTF

v_call: TRBV2
d_call: TRBD2
j_call: TRBJ2-1
clone_size: -
cdr3_nt: TGTGCCAGCAGTGAATTAGCGGGAGGAGCCTACAATGAGCAGTTCTTC
cdr3_aa: CASSELAGGAYNEQFF

v_call: TRBV5-5
d_call: TRBD1
j_call: TRBJ1-2
clone_size: -
cdr3_nt: TGTGCCAGCAGCTTGGGCGGGGACAGCTCCTATGGCTACACCTTC
cdr3_aa: CASSLGGDSSYGYTF

v_call: TRBV28
d_call: TRBD1
j_call: TRBJ1-4
clone_size: -
cdr3_nt: TGTGCCAGCAGCCCCGCGGACAGGACTAATGAAAAACTGTTTTTT
cdr3_aa: CASSPADRTNEKLFF

v_call: TRBV9
d_call: TRBD2
j_call: TRBJ2-3
clone_size: -
cdr3_nt: TGTGCCAGCAGCGTAGCTAGCGGGAGCACAGATACGCAGTATTTT
cdr3_aa: CASSVASGSTDTQYF

v_call: TRBV27
d_call: -
j_call: TRBJ2-7
clone_size: -
cdr3_nt: TGTGCCAGCAGTTTACAGGGTACCCACGAGCAGTACTTC
cdr3_aa: CASSLQGTHEQYF

v_call: TRBV7-3
d_call: TRBD2
j_call: TRBJ2-5
clone_size: -
cdr3_nt: TGTGCCAGCAGCTTAACGTTAACGGGGGGGACCCAGTACTTC
cdr3_aa: CASSLTLTGGTQYF